The 22 T cell receptor beta chains listed next were all sequenced from one sample in a study of cytomegalovirus exposure and HLA in healthy donors (dated by TCRdb to 2016 to 2017). The library came from the immunoSEQ multiplex PCR assay. The multiplex PCR relied on a mix of 60 forward primers for TCR Vbeta segments and 13 reverse primers for TCR Jbeta segments. TCRdb limited this immuneACCESS table to in-frame rearrangements with V and J called. A share of clones is missing; checked studies link under half to unresolved V genes, and the rest is unexplained. For this sample the table gives some 210,000 clones, of which about four fifths were detected only once. The ten most abundant clones make up roughly 10% of the sample. Sequencing was done on a sample of PBMCs. The receptors shown here come from a woman aged 45-65 years in good health and CMV-seropositive.

A few counts support this clone. The rearrangement uses TRBV5-4 and TRBJ1-1; D may be TRBD1 (5 bases). Trimming removed 5 bases from V and 1 base from J, with 24 bases in between. This CDR3 is 18 amino acids long. Germline CDR1 is SGHNT and CDR2 is YYREEE (reference sequence). CDR3 sequence (DNA): TGTGCCAGCAGAAACAAATTGGGGGGAAGGCAGGGGAACACTGAAGCTTTCTTT. This sequence encodes CASRNKLGGRQGNTEAFF. Full variable domain (missing parts from reference TRBV5-4 and TRBJ1-1): ETGVTQSPTHLIKTRGQQVTLRCSSQSGHNTVSWYQQALGQGPQFIFQYYREEENGRGNFPPRFSGLQFPNYSSELNVNALELDDSALYLCASRNKLGGRQGNTEAFFGQGTRLTVV.

V gene TRBV5-1 combines with J gene TRBJ2-3, with TRBD2 matching 14 bases. The CDR3 extends over 17 amino acids. Germline assignment: CDR1 SGHRS and CDR2 YFSETQ. V dropped 0 bases and J dropped 5; count of bases not matched to a gene: 5. In DNA, the CDR3 is TGCGCCAGCAGCTTGGGACTAGCGGGGGGGCCCCGAGATACGCAGTATTTT. Translation: CASSLGLAGGPRDTQYF.

V and J are TRBV10-2 and TRBJ2-1, with D unresolved. Germline V CDR1 and CDR2: WSHSY, SAAADI. The CDR3 contains 14 residues. With 0 bases removed from V and 7 bases from J, the gap between germline ends came to 10 bases. The CDR3 region is CASSESNSGNEQFF. In nucleotides, the CDR3 is TGCGCCAGCAGTGAGTCGAATTCCGGGAATGAGCAGTTCTTC.

This clone was observed a single time. CDR3 sequence (DNA): TGCGCCAGCAGCTTGGGTCAGGATCGCGAGCAGTACTTC. Encoded protein: CASSLGQDREQYF. This sequence joins TRBV5-1 and TRBJ2-7; unclear D gene. The V gene's germline CDR1 is SGHRS and CDR2 YFSETQ. CDR3 length equals 13 residues. Trimming cost V 0 bases and J 6 bases, with 10 bases left between them. Full variable domain (outside the CDR3, taken from reference TRBV5-1 and TRBJ2-7): KAGVTQTPRYLIKTRGQQVTLSCSPISGHRSVSWYQQTPGQGLQFLFEYFSETQRNKGNFPGRFSGRQFSNSRSEMNVSTLELGDSALYLCASSLGQDREQYFGPGTRLTVT.

The chain has TRBV19 and TRBJ1-2, with TRBD1 as a possible D gene (5 bases). Germline V gives CDR1 LNHDA, CDR2 SQIVND (reference sequence). V shed 5 bases and J shed 8 bases, with 24 bases lying between them. The CDR3 extends over 16 amino acids. The CDR3 DNA reads as TGTGCCAGTAGTCCGACCTCGCGTGATGGGGGGAGAGGCTACACCTTC. It encodes CASSPTSRDGGRGYTF.

This clone appeared once. The chain joins TRBV7-2 to TRBJ2-3; 9 bases fit TRBD2. The CDR3 length is 15 residues. With 1 base clipped from V and 5 bases from J, the junction kept 4 bases outside the gene matches. Germline assignment: CDR1 SGHTA and CDR2 FQGNSA. The CDR3 coding sequence is TGTGCCAGCAGCTTAGGCGGGGGGGCCGGAGATACGCAGTATTTT. It codes for CASSLGGGAGDTQYF. The complete variable domain, with remaining parts taken from reference TRBV7-2 and TRBJ2-3, reads GAGVSQSPSNKVTEKGKDVELRCDPISGHTALYWYRQSLGQGLEFLIYFQGNSAPDKSGLPSDRFSAERTGGSVSTLTIQRTQQEDSAVYLCASSLGGGAGDTQYFGPGTRLTVL.

The J gene is TRBJ1-2, the V gene TRBV19; D unclear. Germline assignment: CDR1 LNHDA and CDR2 SQIVND (reference sequence). Trimming took 0 bases from V and 2 from J, leaving 4 bases between them. The CDR3 is made up of 13 amino acids. CDR3 DNA sequence: TGTGCCAGTAGTATAGACAGGAACTATGGCTACACCTTC. Amino acids: CASSIDRNYGYTF.

With respect to this clone: An end of the junction differs from the germline gene, which may be a read error. CDR3 residues: CSSSDYGTGAVNTEAFF. In DNA, the CDR3 is TGTTCCAGCAGCGACTATGGGACAGGGGCTGTGAACACTGAAGCTTTCTTT. The J gene is TRBJ1-1, the V gene TRBV7-9; the match to TRBD1 covers 10 bases. Germline CDR1 SEHNR, CDR2 FQNEAQ (reference sequence). This CDR3 contains 17 residues.

The rearrangement uses TRBV2 and TRBJ1-2; no clear D gene. CDR3 length: 13 amino acids. The germline V gene has CDR1 SNHLY and CDR2 FYNNEI. V was cut by 10 bases and J by 4 bases, with 16 bases left in between. This CDR3 reads CATTATPSYGYTF. The CDR3 DNA reads as TGTGCCACGACCGCTACCCCTAGCTATGGCTACACCTTC.

This chain joins TRBV28 and TRBJ2-7; 7 positions agree with TRBD1. J gave up 12 bases and V 6 bases, and 8 bases lay outside the gene matches. Germline-derived CDR1 and CDR2 are MDHEN and SYDVKM. The CDR3 is 11 amino acids. This CDR3 is CASRGDSQPYF. The CDR3 nucleotides read TGTGCCAGCAGGGGGGACAGCCAGCCGTACTTC.

The gene calls are TRBV6-5 and TRBJ1-2, with 8 nucleotides matching TRBD1. V trimming: 8 bases; J trimming: 5 bases; junction bases outside the gene matches: 10. Germline CDR1 MNHEY, CDR2 SVGAGI. The CDR3 is made up of 14 amino acids. The CDR3 DNA reads TGTGCCAGCCGAAACCAGGGGGCGGGGTATGGCTACACCTTC. Its translation is CASRNQGAGYGYTF.

As concerns this clone: Here the CDR3 omits its conserved ending phenylalanine or tryptophan, so a read error is the likely source. This chain connects TRBV19 to TRBJ1-2; D gene unclear. CDR1 is LNHDA, CDR2 SQIVND, per germline (reference sequence). V lost 3 bases and J 2 bases, leaving 7 bases between the germline ends. The CDR3 consists of 13 residues. CDR3 in amino acids: CASSITGNYGYTL. Here the CDR3 DNA reads TGTGCCAGTAGTATTACGGGAAACTATGGCTACACCCTC.

CDR3 nucleotides: TGTGCCAGCAGCCCACAGGGGTCCGCCACGGAGACCCAGTACTTC. Encoded protein: CASSPQGSATETQYF. The V and J genes are TRBV2 and TRBJ2-5; the match to TRBD1 covers 7 bases. From germline, CDR1 is SNHLY and CDR2 FYNNEI. The trim removed 6 bases at V and 5 bases at J, leaving 12 bases unmatched. This CDR3 comprises 15 residues.

The table lists this clone with a count of one. The chain has TRBV25-1 and TRBJ1-3; TRBD1 matches at 7 bases. The CDR3 sequence is 14 residues long. Trimming took 4 bases from V and 2 from J; bases not matched to a gene: 2. Germline V lookup: CDR1 MGHDK, CDR2 SYGVNS. The CDR3 sequence is CASSARGPGNTIYF. The CDR3 region has the DNA TGTGCCAGCAGTGCAAGGGGGCCTGGAAACACCATATATTTT.

V is TRBV7-9 and J is TRBJ1-4, with D maybe TRBD1 (5 bases). There are 16 residues in the CDR3. CDR1 is SEHNR, CDR2 FQNEAQ, per germline (reference sequence). Trimming cost V 1 base and J 7 bases, with 16 bases left between them. In DNA, the CDR3 is TGTGCCAGCAGCTTAGTGGGCCCAGGGATCGGTGAAAAACTGTTTTTT. Translated: CASSLVGPGIGEKLFF.

The gene calls are TRBV5-4 and TRBJ1-4; D is perhaps TRBD1 (5 bases). Deletions cut 1 base from V and 4 bases from J, with 8 bases between. Germline loops: CDR1 SGHNT, CDR2 YYREEE (reference sequence). The CDR3 covers 14 residues. CDR3 sequence reads: CASSLQGLNEKLFF. The CDR3 nucleotides read TGTGCCAGCAGCTTGCAGGGACTTAATGAAAAACTGTTTTTT.

The rearrangement links TRBV5-1 to TRBJ1-5; D unresolved. Trimming took off 0 bases at V and 0 bases at J, with 7 bases between the two ends. Germline V gene data show CDR1 as SGHRS and CDR2 as YFSETQ. The CDR3 contains 15 residues. CDR3 nucleotide sequence: TGCGCCAGCAGCTTGGCCGGGGATAGCAATCAGCCCCAGCATTTT. This gives the protein CASSLAGDSNQPQHF.

This clone was observed a single time. CDR3 bases: TGCGCCAGCGGTCGGCAAGGGGAGGCTAATGAAAAACTGTTTTTT. It translates to CASGRQGEANEKLFF. V gene TRBV5-1 combines with J gene TRBJ1-4; D possibly corresponds to TRBD1 (5 bases). V lost 7 bases to trimming and J lost 3 bases, with 16 bases between them. The CDR3 contains 15 residues. CDR1 and CDR2 (germline): SGHRS, YFSETQ.

This clone has just one count. The V call is TRBV28, the J call TRBJ1-1; perhaps TRBD1 as D (5 bases). This CDR3 contains 15 residues. Germline V CDR1 and CDR2: MDHEN, SYDVKM. Trimming took off 3 bases at V and 3 bases at J, with 14 bases between the two ends. The CDR3 protein is CASSLAGGWDTEAFF. The CDR3 DNA sequence: TGTGCCAGCAGTTTGGCCGGGGGTTGGGACACTGAAGCTTTCTTT.

The chain combines TRBV11-3 with TRBJ2-7; 11 bases are a match to TRBD1. The junction had 7 bases not matched to a gene; V was cut back by 5 bases and J by 4 bases. Germline V lookup: CDR1 SGHNT, CDR2 YENEEA. The length of the CDR3 is 15 residues. The CDR3 DNA follows: TGTGCCAGCAGCGGAGGGACAGGGGGTAGGTACGAGCAGTACTTC. It specifies CASSGGTGGRYEQYF.

This clone appeared a single time. Other DNA sequences in the same sample also yield this CDR3. This chain connects TRBV5-1 to TRBJ2-7, with D uncertain. Trimming pared 0 bases from V and 0 bases from J, leaving 4 bases between. The germline V gene has CDR1 SGHRS and CDR2 YFSETQ. The CDR3 contains 13 residues. Here the CDR3 reads CASSLAGSYEQYF. The DNA of the CDR3 is TGCGCCAGCAGCTTGGCGGGCTCCTACGAGCAGTACTTC.

The V and J genes are TRBV6-1 and TRBJ1-5; no clear D gene. The V gene lost 6 bases and the J gene lost 0 bases, with 18 bases spanning the gap. Germline lookup yields CDR1 MNHNS and CDR2 SASEGT. CDR3 length equals 17 residues. The CDR3 here is CASREREALHSNQPQHF. CDR3 DNA sequence: TGTGCCAGCAGAGAACGCGAGGCTCTCCATAGCAATCAGCCCCAGCATTTT.